This T cell receptor (beta chain) originates from a study of PD-1 blockade in classical Hodgkin lymphoma. Study outcomes and limitations: Nivolumab initiation under 1 year post-ASCT meant exclusion. Newly diagnosed patients had baseline TCR diversity that was reportedly lower than that of healthy donors. Undefined causes, possibly disease activity or prior therapy, underlie the repertoire differences.

A note on this clone: Its matching antigen is unknown.

The table came from immunoSEQ multiplex PCR; TCRdb's copy has only in-frame clones and leaves some out. This table has about 98,000 clones, around 90% appearing once. Germline V CDR1 and CDR2: SGHRS, YFSETQ. V was pared by 6 bases and J by 2 bases, with 11 bases between. This CDR3 has 13 residues. Each patient experienced a relapse that followed autologous stem cell transplantation, and brentuximab vedotin exposure varied. This TCR was recovered from a human donor with classical Hodgkin lymphoma. The sequenced sample was peripheral blood mononuclear cells (PBMCs), obtained at baseline. This rearrangement joins TRBV5-1 to TRBJ1-2; tentative D call: TRBD1 (5 bases). The CDR3 protein is CASMGGGNYGYTF. DNA of the CDR3: TGCGCCAGCATGGGTGGGGGGAACTATGGCTACACCTTC.